Listed below are T cell receptor beta chains from one sample, sequenced in a study of glioma-infiltrating T cells. TCRdb re-analysed the multiplex PCR reads in MiXCR, keeping a single row per CDR3 protein. Of around 190,000 distinct CDR3 sequences detected, about 47% appear once; the ten largest clones hold about 5.2%. The sequencing input was glioma tissue, nonneoplastic brain tissue, or PBMCs (not recorded which). The receptors were sampled from a human donor with low-grade glioma or glioblastoma, undergoing nonglioma brain surgery, or in good health (not recorded which). Both conserved end residues are part of each CDR3. Each record gives: CDR3 protein, V gene, clone size. Clone size, where shown, is once, few, many, or a class for clones that have expanded.

CASRVGIFYEQYF TRBV28 many
CASSPPESSPLHF TRBV18 many
CASKKSSQGEAYEQYF TRBV11-1 -
CSASPKDEQFF TRBV20-1 many
CSATGASYEQYF TRBV20-1 many
CASLEMGRGSDTQYF TRBV2 few
CASREAIVTDTQYF TRBV2 many
CASSAYRNLNSPLHF TRBV2 -
CASSEAQRDLRTDTQYF TRBV6-1 many
CSVRGESSYEQYF TRBV29-1 -
CASSLGGAEGEQFF TRBV7-8 many
CASNRVGGSNEKLFF TRBV4-1 once
CSSRVAQSYEQFF TRBV20-1 -
CASSQRSGRLLNEQFF TRBV3-1 -
CASSGGRGTTEAFF TRBV6-6 once
CASSSRDPQEQFF TRBV7-9 many
CSASPGADTQYF TRBV20-1 medium-sized
CASSLDNGQGLGYEQYF TRBV7-8 many
CAGTSGRRNTEAFF TRBV27 -
CASSFGGSYNEQFF TRBV5-1 -
CASSLWRDTQYF TRBV11-2 -
CASSFGYSNQPQHF TRBV27 -
CASSSHWSGTSPSYNEQFF TRBV12-3/TRBV12-4 -
CSVDAGTSDEQFF TRBV29-1 once
CASSARQGVQYEQYF TRBV27 many
CSARDSARSNYEQYF TRBV20-1 many